The 5 T cell receptor beta chains listed next were all sequenced from one sample in a study of T cell responses to AZD1222 COVID-19 vaccine. Sequencing used immunoSEQ multiplex PCR; TCRdb keeps in-frame clones, though not all of them. The repertoire holds about 110,000 clones, approximately 87% seen once, with about 4.6% in the top ten. This material consisted of peripheral blood, taken 28 days after the second AZD1222 dose. These receptors were collected from an adult who received the AZD1222 COVID-19 vaccine.

V usage is TRBV6-5 and J usage is TRBJ1-1; a weak D match, TRBD1 (5 bases). This CDR3 comprises 13 residues. Trimming took 6 bases from V and 6 from J, leaving 14 bases between them. In germline, CDR1 is MNHEY, CDR2 SVGAGI. CDR3 in DNA: TGTGCCAGCAGATTGGGGGGATTGGCTGAAGCTTTCTTT. It is translated as CASRLGGLAEAFF.

The chain couples TRBV5-4 to TRBJ1-1, with TRBD1 matching over 7 bases. The trim removed 4 bases at V and 0 bases at J, leaving 9 bases unmatched. Germline assignment: CDR1 SGHNT and CDR2 YYREEE (reference sequence). There are 16 residues in the CDR3. CDR3 DNA sequence: TGTGCCAGCAGCCCCGACGGACAGGCTCTGAACACTGAAGCTTTCTTT. It codes for CASSPDGQALNTEAFF.

The chain joins TRBV29-1 to TRBJ1-1; D is unclear. The germline gives CDR1 SQVTM, CDR2 ANQGSEA. Trimming took off 8 bases at V and 0 bases at J, with 10 bases between the two ends. This CDR3 region has 12 residues. Here the CDR3 DNA reads TGCAGCCCGCGACGGTTGAACACTGAAGCTTTCTTT. Translation: CSPRRLNTEAFF.

The chain joins TRBV4-1 to TRBJ2-7; 13 nucleotides align to TRBD2. Germline lookup yields CDR1 MGHRA and CDR2 YSYEKL. The CDR3 is 16 amino acids. J was trimmed by 6 bases and V by 2 bases; bases with no gene match: 7. CDR3 in DNA: TGCGCCAGCAGCCAACTCGGACTAGCGGGGGACTCCGAGCAGTACTTC. Its translation is CASSQLGLAGDSEQYF.

The J gene is TRBJ2-2, the V gene TRBV27; D is unclear. Trimming stripped 4 bases from V and 3 bases from J, with 0 bases between. The V gene's germline CDR1 is MNHEY and CDR2 SMNVEV (reference sequence). CDR3 length: 11 residues. The CDR3 loop is CASSYTGELFF. In DNA, the CDR3 is TGTGCCAGCAGTTACACCGGGGAGCTGTTTTTT.